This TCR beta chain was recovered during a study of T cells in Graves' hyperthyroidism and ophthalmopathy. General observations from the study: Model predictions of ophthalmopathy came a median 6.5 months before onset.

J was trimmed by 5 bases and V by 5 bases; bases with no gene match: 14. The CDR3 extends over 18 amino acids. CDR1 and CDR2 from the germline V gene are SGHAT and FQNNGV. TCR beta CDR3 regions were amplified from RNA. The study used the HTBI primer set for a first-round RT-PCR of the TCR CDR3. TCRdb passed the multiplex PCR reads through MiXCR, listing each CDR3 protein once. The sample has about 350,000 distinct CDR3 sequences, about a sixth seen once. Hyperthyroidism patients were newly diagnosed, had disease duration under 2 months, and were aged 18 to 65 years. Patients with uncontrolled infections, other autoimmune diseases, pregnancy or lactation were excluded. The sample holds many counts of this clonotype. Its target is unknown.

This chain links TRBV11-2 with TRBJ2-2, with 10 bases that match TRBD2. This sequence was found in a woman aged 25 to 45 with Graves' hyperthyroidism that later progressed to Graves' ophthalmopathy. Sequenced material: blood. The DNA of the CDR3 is TGTGCCAGCAGCCCAACCGGGACTAGCGTATTTTTGACCGGGGAGCTGTTTTTT. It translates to CASSPTGTSVFLTGELFF.